This paragraph covers one T cell receptor (beta chain) sequence. Its matching antigen is unknown. Alongside a J-beta primer mix, a sample-barcoded 5' primer served in a second PCR lasting about 7 to 11 cycles. TCRdb reprocessed the 5' RACE reads via MiXCR and lists one record per CDR3 protein. The profile covers 550,000 to 600,000 distinct CDR3 sequences, with 27% appearing a single time and around a sixth taken by the ten largest. Germline trimming cut 6 bases from V and 6 bases from J; bases unmatched to any gene: 7. Germline V lookup: CDR1 SGHTA, CDR2 FQGNSA. CDR3 size: 14 residues. Researchers isolated at least 7 million PBMCs per sample. The sample belongs to a study of blood T cells in healthy people across ages. Overall study results and limits: Possibly confounding the expanded clonotype changes was the fact that donor CMV status was unknown. Roughly linear declines in TCR beta diversity per million T cells occurred with age. Naive T cell percentage strongly correlated with TCR beta diversity.

The clonotype originates from a woman between 70 and 85 years old in good health. Sequencing input: blood. The rearrangement uses TRBV7-2 and TRBJ2-1, with 8 bases fitting TRBD2. CDR3 residues: CASSPGLAANEQFF. For the CDR3, the DNA is TGTGCCAGCAGTCCAGGACTAGCAGCCAATGAGCAGTTCTTC.